The present T cell receptor (beta chain) was sequenced within a study of a mutant IDH1 vaccine in newly diagnosed glioma. As for the study in general: Radiotherapy, temozolomide, or both had been given previously, and both were given to most.

In regard to this clone: The antigen is unknown.

Stated time point: week 35, safety follow-up. Mutant IDH1 20-mer peptide, at 300 ug, made up each vaccine dose, with topical imiquimod. The CDR3 spans 13 residues. The germline CDR1 and CDR2 sequences are WNHNN and SYGVQD (reference sequence). Trimming pared 3 bases from V and 8 bases from J, leaving 12 bases between. The repertoire was sequenced with immunoSEQ multiplex PCR; TCRdb's copy has only in-frame clones and lacks some. The data hold roughly 64,000 clones, with 74% observed a single time. Sequences were derived from PBMCs, sampled from a glioma patient whose treatment included an IDH1 peptide vaccine. The sequence derives from a man aged 50 or older with glioma. This chain connects TRBV10-1 to TRBJ2-3; D gene ambiguous. CDR3 bases: TGCGCCAGCAGTGATTGGGGTCGAGGTACGCAGTATTTT. This encodes CASSDWGRGTQYF.